A selection of T cell receptor beta chains follows, all from one sample in a study of T-cell memory formation after mild COVID-19. TCRdb itself ran the 5' RACE reads through MiXCR, one entry per CDR3 protein. This table has about 290,000 distinct CDR3 sequences, 15% appearing once. What was sequenced was PBMCs or a T cell subset sorted from them (not recorded which). Source of these receptors: a man aged 18 to 29 who had mild COVID-19 (a few samples of this study predate the infection). Cell type and time point are not known. Each CDR3 is given with its conserved first and last residue. D genes are given only for firm matches. Size tells how often a clone was seen (once, few, many) or the class of an expanded clone, and some rows leave it out.

NA | TRBJ2-1 | TRBV9 | TRBD1 | TGTGCCAGCAGCGTAGATGGACAGGGGAGGAATGAGCAGTTCTTC | CASSVDGQGRNEQFF
NA | TRBJ2-5 | TRBV12-3/TRBV12-4 | NA | TGTGCCAGCAGTTTACGGCAGACCCAAGAGACCCAGTACTTC | CASSLRQTQETQYF
few | TRBJ2-3 | TRBV4-3 | TRBD1 | TGCGCCAGCAGCCGACAGGGGAACGCAGATACGCAGTATTTT | CASSRQGNADTQYF
NA | TRBJ2-3 | TRBV20-1 | NA | TGCAGTGCTATAAAGCGGAGCACAGATACGCAGTATTTT | CSAIKRSTDTQYF
NA | TRBJ2-7 | TRBV19 | TRBD1 | TGTGCCAGCAGATCCGGGACAGCCTACGAGCAGTACTTC | CASRSGTAYEQYF
few | TRBJ1-2 | TRBV6-2/TRBV6-3 | NA | TGTGCCAGCAGTTACTTCGGGAACTATGGCTACACCTTC | CASSYFGNYGYTF
NA | TRBJ2-1 | TRBV9 | TRBD2 | TGTGCCAGCAGCGAGCCCCTAGCGGGGGGCAATGAGCAGTTCTTC | CASSEPLAGGNEQFF
few | TRBJ2-3 | TRBV5-1 | NA | TGCGCCAGCAGCTTATCTAGCGGCACAGATACGCAGTATTTT | CASSLSSGTDTQYF
few | TRBJ2-2 | TRBV2 | TRBD2 | TGTGCCAGCAGTGTAACTAGCGGGGGGCTTGCGAACACCGGGGAGCTGTTTTTT | CASSVTSGGLANTGELFF
NA | TRBJ2-3 | TRBV12-3/TRBV12-4 | TRBD2 | TGTGCCAGCAGTTCCTCCGGGACTAGCGGGGTGGCGGGAGATACGCAGTATTTT | CASSSSGTSGVAGDTQYF
few | TRBJ2-1 | TRBV5-1 | NA | TGCGCCAGCAGGTCTACCGATTACAATGAGCAGTTCTTC | CASRSTDYNEQFF
many | TRBJ2-2 | TRBV28 | TRBD1 | TGTGCCAGCAGTCCAGGGGACAGAGCGAACACCGGGGAGCTGTTTTTT | CASSPGDRANTGELFF
NA | TRBJ1-1 | TRBV20-1 | NA | TGCAGTGCTAGGCCTACGGCAGGGGCGGTCGGGACTGAAGCTTTCTTT | CSARPTAGAVGTEAFF
few | TRBJ1-3 | TRBV7-9 | NA | TGTGCCAGCAGCTTAAGAAACACCATATATTTT | CASSLRNTIYF
NA | TRBJ2-2 | TRBV29-1 | NA | TGCAGCGTTCGGTCTTCCGGGGAGCTGTTTTTT | CSVRSSGELFF
NA | TRBJ2-5 | TRBV5-1 | TRBD2 | TGCGCCAGCAGCACCCTAATAGCGGGGATAGGAGAGACCCAGTACTTC | CASSTLIAGIGETQYF
once | TRBJ1-1 | TRBV20-1 | NA | TGCAGTGCTAGAGACCGTTCCAGGGGTCTGAACACTGAAGCTTTCTTT | CSARDRSRGLNTEAFF
NA | TRBJ1-6 | TRBV18 | NA | TGTGCCAGCTCACCACCGGGCCCGAGTCCACCCCTCCACTTT | CASSPPGPSPPLHF
NA | TRBJ1-2 | TRBV25-1 | TRBD1 | TGTGCCAGCAGTGTGCCGGGACAGGGGTATGGCTACACCTTC | CASSVPGQGYGYTF
few | TRBJ1-1 | TRBV5-4 | NA | TGTGCCAGCAGCTCGCCAAATCGGCGGTCGGACACTGAAGCTTTCTTT | CASSSPNRRSDTEAFF
few | TRBJ1-6 | TRBV6-6 | NA | TGTGCCAGCAGTTATGAAAGGGCTAGTTCACCCCTCCACTTT | CASSYERASSPLHF
NA | TRBJ2-4 | TRBV5-8 | NA | TGTGCCAGCAGTAAGACCGCCTCCCTTGTAATTCAGTACTTC | CASSKTASLVIQYF
NA | TRBJ1-2 | TRBV24-1 | NA | TGTGCCACCAGTGATTCCGGCAGGGAGGGCGGCTACACCTTC | CATSDSGREGGYTF
NA | TRBJ2-1 | TRBV11-2 | NA | TGTGCCAGCAGCTTAGTAGCCGGGATGGTCTACAATGAGCAGTTCTTC | CASSLVAGMVYNEQFF
few | TRBJ1-1 | TRBV4-1 | TRBD1 | TGCGCCAGCAGCCTCCTTGGGACAGGAGTGAACACTGAAGCTTTCTTT | CASSLLGTGVNTEAFF
few | TRBJ2-2 | TRBV12-3/TRBV12-4 | NA | TGTGCCAGCAGTTTAGCGCTCGGGGTCACCGGGGAGCTGTTTTTT | CASSLALGVTGELFF
NA | TRBJ2-5 | TRBV7-2 | TRBD2 | TGTGCCAGCAGCTCAGACCGACTAGCCGTGGGAGAGACCCAGTACTTC | CASSSDRLAVGETQYF
NA | TRBJ1-1 | TRBV6-2/TRBV6-3 | NA | TGTGCCAGCAGTTATCTGACAGGTTGGAATGAAGCTTTCTTT | CASSYLTGWNEAFF
NA | TRBJ1-3 | TRBV7-2 | NA | TGTGCCAGCAGACTTGCCCACAGCTCTGGAAACACCATATATTTT | CASRLAHSSGNTIYF
few | TRBJ1-5 | TRBV27 | NA | TGTGCCAGCAGTCCGTCGGATCAGCCCCAGCATTTT | CASSPSDQPQHF
many | TRBJ2-3 | TRBV11-2 | TRBD1 | TGTGCCAGCAGCCACTACAGGGGGCCCCCAGATACGCAGTATTTT | CASSHYRGPPDTQYF
NA | TRBJ1-1 | TRBV7-2 | NA | TGTGCCAGCAGCTTAGATCCAGGGAGAGGAGCTTTCTTT | CASSLDPGRGAFF
NA | TRBJ2-3 | TRBV9 | TRBD1 | TGTGCCAGCAGCGGAAGACAGGGCCGCACAGATACGCAGTATTTT | CASSGRQGRTDTQYF
few | TRBJ2-1 | TRBV7-9 | TRBD1 | TGTGCCAGCGCCCCAGGACAGGAGATCTACAATGAGCAGTTCTTC | CASAPGQEIYNEQFF
NA | TRBJ2-5 | TRBV28 | TRBD2 | TGTGCCAGCAGTCCTAGCGGGGGTTTACAAGAGACCCAGTACTTC | CASSPSGGLQETQYF
many | TRBJ1-3 | TRBV9 | NA | TGTGCCAGCAGCGTGCTATCGGCTGGAAACACCATATATTTT | CASSVLSAGNTIYF
NA | TRBJ2-3 | TRBV19 | TRBD1 | TGTGCCAGTTCGGACAGGGCCATCACAGATACGCAGTATTTT | CASSDRAITDTQYF
NA | TRBJ1-1 | TRBV5-1 | NA | TGCGCCAGCAGCTTCGGAGACGGATACACTGAAGCTTTCTTT | CASSFGDGYTEAFF
few | TRBJ1-1 | TRBV7-9 | NA | TGTGCCAGCAGCTTAGTAGGGAGTGATGAAGCTTTCTTT | CASSLVGSDEAFF
few | TRBJ2-3 | TRBV5-1 | NA | TGCGCCAGCAGCTTGGCCGGGTTAGATACGCAGTATTTT | CASSLAGLDTQYF
NA | TRBJ2-5 | TRBV7-2 | NA | TGTGCCAGCAGCCCCGCTGCGGCGGTTCGGGAGACCCAGTACTTC | CASSPAAAVRETQYF
many | TRBJ2-6 | TRBV25-1 | NA | TGTGCCAGCAGTGAATATTTAGGGGCTGGGGCCAACGTCCTGACTTTC | CASSEYLGAGANVLTF
few | TRBJ2-5 | TRBV12-3/TRBV12-4 | NA | TGTGCCAGCAGTTTACAGGCAGGGGTCCAAGAGACCCAGTACTTC | CASSLQAGVQETQYF
NA | TRBJ1-1 | TRBV29-1 | TRBD1 | TGCAGCGTTGAAACGGGACAGCGGACTGAAGCTTTCTTT | CSVETGQRTEAFF
few | TRBJ2-1 | TRBV7-7 | TRBD2 | TGTGCCAGCAGCTTAGGCCTAGCGGGGTCGAGTGAGCAGTTCTTC | CASSLGLAGSSEQFF
few | TRBJ1-5 | TRBV7-9 | NA | TGTGCCAGCAGCTTAGGAGCGGCGGGGAGCAATCAGCCCCAGCATTTT | CASSLGAAGSNQPQHF
NA | TRBJ2-5 | TRBV4-3 | NA | TGCGCCAGCAGAAGGTCGTGGGGGGTGTCACAAGAGACCAAGTACTTC | CASRRSWGVSQETKYF
few | TRBJ1-6 | TRBV7-9 | NA | TGTGCCAGCAGCTTCGGTCCGAGCTATAATTCACCCCTCCACTTT | CASSFGPSYNSPLHF
NA | TRBJ2-1 | TRBV5-1 | TRBD2 | TGCGCAAGCAGGGTTGGGAGGGACCTAACGATGGTTTATGAGCAGTTCTTC | CASRVGRDLTMVYEQFF
NA | TRBJ2-6 | TRBV29-1 | NA | TGCAGCGTTGTGTCGGGGGATGGGGCCAACGTCCTGACTTTC | CSVVSGDGANVLTF